This record concerns one TCR beta chain sequence. This cohort consisted of healthy bone marrow donors. These data are taken from a study of cytomegalovirus exposure and HLA in healthy donors. Use of 60 Vbeta and 13 Jbeta primers characterized the PCR. Profiled with immunoSEQ multiplex PCR; TCRdb holds only in-frame clones, not every one. The table has about 210,000 clones, 82% seen once. The germline V gene encodes CDR1 MNHNY and CDR2 SVGAGI (reference sequence). The CDR3 loop spans 12 amino acids. V was pared by 0 bases and J by 5 bases, with 5 bases between. The clonotype originates from a man in his forties or fifties in good health and CMV-seropositive. This sequence joins TRBV6-6 and TRBJ2-7; no clear D gene. The sequenced sample consisted of PBMCs. In DNA form, the CDR3 reads TGTGCCAGCAGTTACTCGGGCCACGAGCAGTACTTC. Its translation: CASSYSGHEQYF.